This TCR beta chain was profiled in a study of regulatory T cells in long-lasting Graves disease. The time point is: persistent/refractory GD, antithyroid drugs over 5 years with positive TRAb. From PBMCs, RNA was extracted and then used to make the TCR library. This clonotype was detected many times. Sequencing libraries for TCR beta were prepared with iRepertoire HTBI primers and Arm-PCR of CDR3 regions. TCRdb redid the calling of the multiplex PCR reads with MiXCR, one entry per CDR3 protein. The data show approximately 500,000 distinct CDR3 sequences, around a fifth seen once. The germline V and J ends were trimmed by 2 bases and 3 bases, with 14 bases remaining between them. The CDR3 is 15 amino acids. Germline assignment: CDR1 MNHEY and CDR2 SVGAGI.

This sequence originates from a female donor with Graves disease. V gene TRBV6-5 combines with J gene TRBJ2-7; D remains unclear. Sample: peripheral blood mononuclear cells (PBMCs), taken when the disease was refractory, from a patient treated with antithyroid drugs. The DNA of the CDR3 is TGTGCCAGCAGTTACGAGGAAGGGCAGTTCTACGAGCAGTACTTC. It encodes CASSYEEGQFYEQYF.